This T cell receptor (beta chain) originates from a study of neurological immune-mediated disorders. Overall study results and limits: None of the CDR3 amino acid sequences in expanded clones turned up in more than one subject, which points to private repertoires in all groups.

Germline values: CDR1 DFQATT, CDR2 SNEGSKA (reference sequence). The CDR3 has 15 residues. The V and J ends lost 2 bases and 5 bases, in that order; junction bases with no gene match: 8. It was by 5'RACE with 10-nucleotide random UMIs that the cDNA was made. TCRdb ran MiXCR on the 5' RACE reads and lists one entry per CDR3 protein. The sample includes 50,000 to 60,000 distinct CDR3 sequences, 4% of them seen just once. Use was made of roughly 910,000 CD4+ or CD8+ T cells in sorted libraries. This clonotype was recorded at least ten times. Antigen unknown. This receptor was identified in a woman aged 40 to 50 with multiple sclerosis. J is TRBJ2-2 and V is TRBV20-1; 7 nucleotides line up with TRBD2. Sample: CD4+ T cells from blood. DNA for the CDR3: TGCAGTGCTAGATTTGCTAGCGGCATAACCGGGGAGCTGTTTTTT. Translating it yields CSARFASGITGELFF.